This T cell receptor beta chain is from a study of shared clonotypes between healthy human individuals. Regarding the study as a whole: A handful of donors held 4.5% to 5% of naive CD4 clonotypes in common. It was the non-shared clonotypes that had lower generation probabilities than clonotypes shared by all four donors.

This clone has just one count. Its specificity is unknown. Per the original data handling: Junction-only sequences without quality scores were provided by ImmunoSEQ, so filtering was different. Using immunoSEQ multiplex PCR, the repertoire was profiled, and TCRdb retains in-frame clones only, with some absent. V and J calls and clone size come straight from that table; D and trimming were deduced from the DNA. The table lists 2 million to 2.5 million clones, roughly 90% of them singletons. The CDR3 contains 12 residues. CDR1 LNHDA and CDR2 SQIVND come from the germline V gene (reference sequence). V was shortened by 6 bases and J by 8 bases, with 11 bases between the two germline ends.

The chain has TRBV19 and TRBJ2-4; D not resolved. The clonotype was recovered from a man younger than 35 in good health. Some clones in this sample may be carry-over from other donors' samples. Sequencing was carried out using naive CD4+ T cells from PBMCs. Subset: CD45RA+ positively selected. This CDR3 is CASRAAQDIQYF. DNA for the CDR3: TGTGCCAGTAGGGCGGCGCAGGACATTCAGTACTTC.